These 21 T cell receptor gamma chains originate from one sample sequenced in a study of gamma delta lymphoproliferative disorders and STAT genes. TCRdb reprocessed the multiplex PCR reads through CATT. This sample has roughly 2,500 gamma-chain clones, with roughly a fifth found just once. Sequencing used genomic DNA taken from PBMCs of patients and controls. Input material: blood. Receptor source: a human donor with gamma-delta T-cell large granular lymphocyte leukemia.

This chain connects TRGV5 to TRGJ1 or TRGJ2. The J gene, missing from TCRdb, was assigned here through DNA to germline matching. Trimming at V came to 0 bases and at J to 0 bases, leaving 8 bases not matched to a gene. Germline CDR1 reads VINAFY; CDR2 reads YDVSNSKD. This CDR3 has 16 amino acids. The CDR3 loop reads CATWDRRRRNYYKKLF. CDR3 nucleotides: TGTGCCACCTGGGACAGGCGTCGTCGGAATTATTATAAGAAACTCTTT.

With regard to this clone: One end of the junction varies from germline; a read error may be responsible. The chain joins TRGV9 to TRGJP. The J gene, missing from TCRdb, was assigned here through DNA to germline matching. Germline CDR1 is GITISATS and CDR2 is ISYDGTV (reference sequence). The CDR3 loop spans 17 amino acids. This CDR3 is CALWETREELGTKIKVF. Written as DNA, the CDR3 is TGTGCCTTGTGGGAGACCAGGGAAGAGTTGGGCACAAAAATCAAGGTATTT.

This clone was observed a handful of times. One end of the junction fails to match germline, which may point to a read error. V is TRGV5 and J is TRGJ1 or TRGJ2. In the absence of a J gene in TCRdb, the DNA was matched to germline to assign it here. CDR3 length: 12 amino acids. Germline lookup yields CDR1 VINAFY and CDR2 YDVSNSKD. The CDR3: CATCDNYYKKLF. As DNA, the CDR3 is TGTGCCACCTGTGACAATTATTATAAGAAACTCTTT.

Worth noting for this clone: The sample contains more than one DNA sequence encoding this CDR3. V gene TRGV2 combines with J gene TRGJ1 or TRGJ2. The J gene, left out of TCRdb, was set here by checking the DNA against germline. CDR3 length equals 11 residues. CDR1 is EGSNGY and CDR2 is YDSYNSKV in the germline V gene. V lost 1 base to trimming and J lost 10 bases; unmatched junction nucleotides: 4. CDR3 sequence (DNA): TGTGCCACCTGGGACGGACTAAAGAAACTCTTT. As protein: CATWDGLKKLF.

Comments on this clone: Germline and junction disagree at one end, which may indicate a read error. The chain joins TRGV10 to TRGJP1. The J gene was missing in TCRdb and was found by matching the end of the DNA to germline. TRGV10 counts as an open reading frame of uncertain function. The CDR3 consists of 11 residues. Here the CDR3 DNA reads TGCGCGGGATGTGGTGGTTGGTTCAAGATATTT. Encoded protein: CAGCGGWFKIF.

As to this clone: Because the CDR3's place on the DNA is in doubt, the DNA is left out and the CDR3 is given as listed by TCRdb. The V gene is listed as TRGV11; no J gene was called. TRGV11 is flagged as an ORF with uncertain function. The CDR3 has 16 amino acids, counting both end residues. The CDR3 protein is CTTVPAGLGTKYKKLF.

The chain employs TRGV2 and TRGJP2. TCRdb carries no J gene annotation; the J gene was assigned here by matching the DNA with germline. Unmatched junction bases numbered 5, after V lost 0 bases and J lost 1 base. This CDR3 is built from 16 residues. CDR1 is EGSNGY and CDR2 is YDSYNSKV in the germline V gene. The CDR3 nucleotides read TGTGCCACCTGGGACGGGCTGGTTAGTAGTGATTGGATCAAGACGTTT. Translation: CATWDGLVSSDWIKTF.

This clone was seen once. The gene calls are TRGV9 and TRGJP2. As TCRdb names no J gene, one was assigned here on the basis of a DNA match to germline. Germline V gene lookup returns CDR1 GITISATS and CDR2 ISYDGTV (reference sequence). V gave up 4 bases and J gave up 0 bases; unmatched junction bases: 2. The CDR3 consists of 14 residues. CDR3 DNA sequence: TGTGCCTTGTGGGACCATAGTAGTGATTGGATCAAGACGTTT. Translation gives CALWDHSSDWIKTF.

This clone is deemed medium-sized. The chain links TRGV9 to TRGJ1 or TRGJ2. In the absence of a J gene in TCRdb, the DNA was matched to germline to assign it here. This CDR3 has 11 amino acids. CDR1 GITISATS and CDR2 ISYDGTV come from the germline V gene (reference sequence). With V trimmed by 9 bases and J by 7 bases, 9 bases remained unmatched. The CDR3 sequence: CALGPRYKKLF. The CDR3 DNA reads TGTGCCTTGGGCCCGCGGTATAAGAAACTCTTT.

The CDR3 nucleotides are TGTGCCTTGTGGGAGCGGGGTTGGTTCAAGATATTT. It yields the protein CALWERGWFKIF. The chain couples TRGV9 to TRGJP1. TCRdb records no J gene; here it was assigned by comparing the DNA to germline. After removal of 3 bases from V and 8 bases from J, the junction contained 3 bases not matched to a gene. The length of the CDR3 is 12 residues. Per germline, CDR1 GITISATS and CDR2 ISYDGTV (reference sequence).

The DNA of the CDR3 is TGTGCCACCTGGGACGGGCAGGATAAGAAACTCTTT. Its protein product is CATWDGQDKKLF. The gene calls are TRGV4 and TRGJ1 or TRGJ2. Here the J gene was assigned by germline matching of the DNA, as TCRdb has none. Germline V gene lookup returns CDR1 EGSTGY and CDR2 YDSYTSSV. Trimming at V came to 4 bases and at J to 8 bases, leaving 8 bases not matched to a gene. The CDR3 length is 12 residues.

The CDR3: CATWEGGRGKKLF. In nucleotides, the CDR3 is TGTGCCACCTGGGAGGGGGGGAGAGGTAAGAAACTCTTT. The chain uses TRGV2 and TRGJ1 or TRGJ2. Here the J gene was assigned by germline matching of the DNA, as TCRdb has none. CDR1 is EGSNGY, CDR2 YDSYNSKV, per germline. The ends lost 4 bases at V and 9 bases at J; junction bases unmatched: 12. The CDR3 runs to 13 residues.

With respect to this clone: One junction end does not reproduce the germline sequence, and a read error may be involved. V gene TRGV2 combines with J gene TRGJP1. The J gene is not listed in TCRdb, so it was assigned here from a DNA match to germline. The CDR3 covers 17 residues. In germline, CDR1 is EGSNGY, CDR2 YDSYNSKV. The CDR3 region is CATGIRGPSTNGWFKIF. The CDR3 region has the DNA TGTGCCACCGGAATACGGGGGCCTTCCACCAATGGTTGGTTCAAGATATTT.

In this sample, this clone turned up a few times. This rearrangement joins TRGV4 to TRGJ1 or TRGJ2. Here the J gene was assigned by germline matching of the DNA, as TCRdb has none. CDR3 length equals 15 residues. The germline V gene has CDR1 EGSTGY and CDR2 YDSYTSSV. J gave up 2 bases and V 4 bases, and 11 bases lay outside the gene matches. The CDR3 DNA follows: TGTGCCACCTGGGACGTTCTGCAGGATTATTATAAGAAACTCTTT. Amino acids: CATWDVLQDYYKKLF.

This clone is medium-sized within its sample. This chain connects TRGV2 to TRGJP2. The J gene was missing in TCRdb and was found by matching the end of the DNA to germline. The CDR3 contains 14 residues. With 3 bases clipped from V and 2 bases from J, the junction kept 3 bases outside the gene matches. Germline CDR1 is EGSNGY and CDR2 is YDSYNSKV. Here the CDR3 reads CATWDQSSDWIKTF. In DNA form, the CDR3 reads TGTGCCACCTGGGACCAAAGTAGTGATTGGATCAAGACGTTT.

This rearrangement joins TRGV4 to TRGJ1 or TRGJ2. No J gene was available from TCRdb, and it was assigned here by a germline match of the DNA. Trimming at V came to 4 bases and at J to 6 bases, leaving 9 bases not matched to a gene. This CDR3 has 13 residues. Germline-derived CDR1 and CDR2 are EGSTGY and YDSYTSSV. This chain's CDR3 is CATWDGQGYKKLF. CDR3 in DNA: TGTGCCACCTGGGACGGGCAAGGTTATAAGAAACTCTTT.

The V call is TRGV8, the J call TRGJ1 or TRGJ2. The J gene was missing in TCRdb and was found by matching the end of the DNA to germline. Trimming at V came to 2 bases and at J to 8 bases, leaving 6 bases not matched to a gene. Germline V gene sequence: CDR1 VENAVY, CDR2 YDSYNSRV. The CDR3 covers 12 residues. CDR3 amino acids: CATWDIDDKKLF. CDR3 nucleotide sequence: TGTGCCACCTGGGATATCGATGATAAGAAACTCTTT.

On this clone: This sample includes further DNA sequences coding for the same CDR3. This sequence joins TRGV4 and TRGJ1 or TRGJ2. TCRdb carries no J gene annotation; the J gene was assigned here by matching the DNA with germline. The germline V gene encodes CDR1 EGSTGY and CDR2 YDSYTSSV. V lost 4 bases to trimming and J lost 12 bases; unmatched junction nucleotides: 9. CDR3 length: 11 amino acids. CDR3 loop: CATWDGRGKLF. CDR3 DNA sequence: TGTGCCACCTGGGACGGGCGTGGGAAACTCTTT.

The chain is built from TRGV8 and TRGJ1 or TRGJ2. The J gene is absent in TCRdb and was assigned here via DNA matching to germline. V was pared by 1 base and J by 6 bases, with 9 bases of the junction left unmatched. This CDR3 comprises 14 residues. Germline CDR1 VENAVY, CDR2 YDSYNSRV. The CDR3 sequence is CATWDRRGAYKKLF. CDR3 DNA sequence: TGTGCCACCTGGGATAGAAGAGGCGCTTATAAGAAACTCTTT.

This clone occurred a few times. This chain links TRGV8 with TRGJP2. Germline matching of the DNA provided the J gene here, since TCRdb leaves it blank. Unmatched junction bases numbered 7, after V lost 1 base and J lost 5 bases. Germline V gene sequence: CDR1 VENAVY, CDR2 YDSYNSRV. This CDR3 contains 15 residues. The CDR3 region is CATWDRIPSDWIKTF. CDR3 DNA: TGTGCCACCTGGGATAGAATACCCAGTGATTGGATCAAGACGTTT.

On this clone itself: Because the CDR3's place on the DNA is in doubt, the DNA is left out and the CDR3 is given as listed by TCRdb. For the V gene the call is TRGV11; the J gene has no call. TRGV11 is an open reading frame whose function is uncertain. The CDR3 totals 18 residues, both ends included. CDR3 region: CTTVPAGLGTWSYYKKLF.